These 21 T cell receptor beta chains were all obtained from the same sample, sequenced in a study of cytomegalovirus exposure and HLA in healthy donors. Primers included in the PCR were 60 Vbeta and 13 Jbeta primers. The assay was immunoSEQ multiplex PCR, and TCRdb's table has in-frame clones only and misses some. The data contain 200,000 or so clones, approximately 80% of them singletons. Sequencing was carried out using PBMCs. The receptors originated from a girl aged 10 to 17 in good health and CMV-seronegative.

The CDR3 DNA reads as TGTGCCAGCAGCCAAGACGGGGAACGGGGGAACATTCAGTACTTC. Protein: CASSQDGERGNIQYF. The chain recombines TRBV4-2 with TRBJ2-4; D might be TRBD2 (6 bases). In germline, CDR1 is LGHNA, CDR2 YNFKEQ. V lost 0 bases to trimming and J lost 7 bases, with 13 bases between them. This CDR3 contains 15 residues.

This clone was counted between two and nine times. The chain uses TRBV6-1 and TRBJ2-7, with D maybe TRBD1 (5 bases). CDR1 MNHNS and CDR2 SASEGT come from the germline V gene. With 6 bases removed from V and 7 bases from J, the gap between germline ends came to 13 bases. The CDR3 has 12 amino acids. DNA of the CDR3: TGTGCCAGCAGGAGACAGAGCCCGGAGCAGTACTTC. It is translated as CASRRQSPEQYF.

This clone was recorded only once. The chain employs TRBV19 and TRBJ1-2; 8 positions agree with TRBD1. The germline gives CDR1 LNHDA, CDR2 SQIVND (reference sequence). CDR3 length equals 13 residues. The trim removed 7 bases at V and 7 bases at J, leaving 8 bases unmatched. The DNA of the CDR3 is TGTGCCAGTATCGGTCAGGGGGCCGGTGGCTACACCTTC. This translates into CASIGQGAGGYTF.

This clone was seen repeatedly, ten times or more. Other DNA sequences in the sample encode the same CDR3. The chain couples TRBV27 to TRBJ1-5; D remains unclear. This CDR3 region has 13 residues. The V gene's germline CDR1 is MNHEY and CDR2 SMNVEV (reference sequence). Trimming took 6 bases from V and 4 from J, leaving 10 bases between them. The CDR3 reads CASSGPGNQPQHF. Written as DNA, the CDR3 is TGTGCCAGCAGCGGACCGGGAAATCAGCCCCAGCATTTT.

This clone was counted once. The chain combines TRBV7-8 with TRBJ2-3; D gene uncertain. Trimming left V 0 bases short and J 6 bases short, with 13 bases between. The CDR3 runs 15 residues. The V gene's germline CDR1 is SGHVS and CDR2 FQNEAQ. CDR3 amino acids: CASSLALERTDTQYF. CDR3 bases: TGTGCCAGCAGCTTAGCGCTAGAGAGAACGGATACGCAGTATTTT.

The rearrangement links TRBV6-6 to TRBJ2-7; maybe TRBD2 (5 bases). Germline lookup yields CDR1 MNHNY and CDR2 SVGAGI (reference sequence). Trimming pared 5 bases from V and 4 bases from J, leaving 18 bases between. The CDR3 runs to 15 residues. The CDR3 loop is CASSPWAGGEYEQYF. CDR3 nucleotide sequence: TGTGCCAGCAGTCCCTGGGCAGGAGGTGAATACGAGCAGTACTTC.

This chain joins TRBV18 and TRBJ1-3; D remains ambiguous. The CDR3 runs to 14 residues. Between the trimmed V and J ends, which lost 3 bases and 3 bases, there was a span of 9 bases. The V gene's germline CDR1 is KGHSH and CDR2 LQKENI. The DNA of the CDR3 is TGTGCCAGCTCACCCGCACAGTATGGAAACACCATATATTTT. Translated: CASSPAQYGNTIYF.

The DNA of the CDR3 is TGTGCCAGCAGCTTCGGGGGTATCGGCAATCAGCCCCAGCATTTT. It translates to CASSFGGIGNQPQHF. V gene TRBV11-2 combines with J gene TRBJ1-5; D is perhaps TRBD1 (5 bases). Per germline, CDR1 SGHAT and CDR2 FQNNGV. CDR3 length: 15 amino acids. Trimming took 3 bases from V and 2 from J, leaving 11 bases between them. Complete variable domain (other parts from reference TRBV11-2 and TRBJ1-5): EAGVAQSPRYKIIEKRQSVAFWCNPISGHATLYWYQQILGQGPKLLIQFQNNGVVDDSQLPKDRFSAERLKGVDSTLKIQPAKLEDSAVYLCASSFGGIGNQPQHFGDGTRLSIL.

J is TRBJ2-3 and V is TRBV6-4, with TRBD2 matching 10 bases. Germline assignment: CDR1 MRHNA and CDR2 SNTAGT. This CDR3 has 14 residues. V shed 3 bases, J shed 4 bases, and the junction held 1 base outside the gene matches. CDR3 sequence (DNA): TGTGCCAGCAGTGAAGCGGGGGGGGCAGATACGCAGTATTTT. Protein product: CASSEAGGADTQYF.

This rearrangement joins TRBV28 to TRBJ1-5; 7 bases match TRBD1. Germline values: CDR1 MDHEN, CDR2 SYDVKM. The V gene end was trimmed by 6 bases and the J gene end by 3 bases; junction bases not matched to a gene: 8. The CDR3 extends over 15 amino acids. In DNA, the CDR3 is TGTGCCAGCAGCCGCACTGACAGGGACAATCAGCCCCAGCATTTT. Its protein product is CASSRTDRDNQPQHF.

The CDR3 spells CASSFAADSYYEQYF. CDR3 bases: TGTGCCAGCAGTTTCGCCGCGGACAGCTACTACGAGCAGTACTTC. This chain uses TRBV27 with TRBJ2-7; a weak D match, TRBD1 (6 bases). Trimming stripped 3 bases from V and 3 bases from J, with 15 bases between. CDR3 size: 15 residues. CDR1 is MNHEY and CDR2 is SMNVEV in the germline V gene (reference sequence).

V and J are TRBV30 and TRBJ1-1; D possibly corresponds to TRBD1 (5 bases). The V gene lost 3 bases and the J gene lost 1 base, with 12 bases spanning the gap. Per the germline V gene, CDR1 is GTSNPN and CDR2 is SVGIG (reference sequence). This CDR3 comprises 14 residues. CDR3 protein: CAWRSAGENTEAFF. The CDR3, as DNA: TGTGCCTGGAGATCGGCGGGGGAGAACACTGAAGCTTTCTTT.

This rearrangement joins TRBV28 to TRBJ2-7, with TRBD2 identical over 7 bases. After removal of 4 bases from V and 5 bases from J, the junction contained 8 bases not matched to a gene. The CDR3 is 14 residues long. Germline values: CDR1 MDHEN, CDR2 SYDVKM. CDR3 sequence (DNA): TGTGCCAGCAGTTCCCCTTTGGGAGGGGACGAGCAGTACTTC. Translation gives CASSSPLGGDEQYF.

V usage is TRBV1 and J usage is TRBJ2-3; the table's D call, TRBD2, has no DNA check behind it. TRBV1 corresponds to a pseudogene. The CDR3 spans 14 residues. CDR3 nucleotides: TGCACCAGCAGCCGGGGAAGACTAGTCGATACGCAGTATTTT. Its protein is CTSSRGRLVDTQYF.

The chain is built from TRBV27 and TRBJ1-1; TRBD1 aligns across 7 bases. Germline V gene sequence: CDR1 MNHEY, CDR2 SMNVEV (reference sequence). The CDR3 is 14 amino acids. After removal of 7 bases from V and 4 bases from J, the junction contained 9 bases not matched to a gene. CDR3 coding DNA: TGTGCCAGCAATACGGACAGGTATCGCACTGAAGCTTTCTTT. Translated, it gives CASNTDRYRTEAFF.

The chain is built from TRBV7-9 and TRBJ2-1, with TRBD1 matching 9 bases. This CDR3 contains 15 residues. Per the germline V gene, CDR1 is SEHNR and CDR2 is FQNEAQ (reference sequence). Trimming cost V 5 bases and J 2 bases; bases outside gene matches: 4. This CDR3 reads CASSLDRGTYNEQFF. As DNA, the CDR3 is TGTGCCAGCAGCCTAGACAGGGGGACCTACAATGAGCAGTTCTTC. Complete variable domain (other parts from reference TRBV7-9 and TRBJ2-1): DTGVSQNPRHKITKRGQNVTFRCDPISEHNRLYWYRQTLGQGPEFLTYFQNEAQLEKSRLLSDRFSAERPKGSFSTLEIQRTEQGDSAMYLCASSLDRGTYNEQFFGPGTRLTVL.

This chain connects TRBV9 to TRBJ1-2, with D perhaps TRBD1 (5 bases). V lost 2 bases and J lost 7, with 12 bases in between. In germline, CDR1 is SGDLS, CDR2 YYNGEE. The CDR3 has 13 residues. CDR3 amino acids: CASSVGGSSGYTF. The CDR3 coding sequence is TGTGCCAGCAGCGTCGGGGGTTCTTCTGGCTACACCTTC.

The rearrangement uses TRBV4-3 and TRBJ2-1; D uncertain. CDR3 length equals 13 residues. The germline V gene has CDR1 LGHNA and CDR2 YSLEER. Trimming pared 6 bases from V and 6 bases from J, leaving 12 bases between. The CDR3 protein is CASSLTSGNEQFF. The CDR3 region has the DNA TGCGCCAGCAGTCTCACTTCGGGCAATGAGCAGTTCTTC.

The CDR3 loop reads CASSLELAFASTDTQYF. The CDR3 bases are TGCGCCAGCAGCTTGGAACTAGCGTTCGCTAGCACAGATACGCAGTATTTT. The chain combines TRBV5-1 with TRBJ2-3; 7 nucleotides align to TRBD2. The CDR3 sequence is 17 residues long. Germline assignment: CDR1 SGHRS and CDR2 YFSETQ. Germline trimming cut 0 bases from V and 0 bases from J; bases unmatched to any gene: 7. The full variable domain, rest sourced from reference TRBV5-1 and TRBJ2-3, is KAGVTQTPRYLIKTRGQQVTLSCSPISGHRSVSWYQQTPGQGLQFLFEYFSETQRNKGNFPGRFSGRQFSNSRSEMNVSTLELGDSALYLCASSLELAFASTDTQYFGPGTRLTVL.

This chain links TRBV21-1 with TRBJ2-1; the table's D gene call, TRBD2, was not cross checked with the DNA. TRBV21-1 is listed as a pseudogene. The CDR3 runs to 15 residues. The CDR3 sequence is CAAFVMAGRSNEQFF. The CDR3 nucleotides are TGTGCCGCGTTCGTCATGGCGGGAAGGTCCAATGAGCAGTTCTTC.

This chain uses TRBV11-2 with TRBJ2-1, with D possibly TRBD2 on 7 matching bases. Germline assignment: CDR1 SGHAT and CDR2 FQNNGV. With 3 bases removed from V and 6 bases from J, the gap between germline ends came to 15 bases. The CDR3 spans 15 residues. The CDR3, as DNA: TGTGCCAGCAGCTTGGGGGGGGCCAGTGTCAATGAGCAGTTCTTC. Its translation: CASSLGGASVNEQFF.